This passage covers 23 T cell receptor beta chains from one sample sequenced in a study of OX40 agonist ivuxolimab in advanced cancers. Assay: immunoSEQ multiplex PCR; the TCRdb copy retains only in-frame clones and omits some. The data show almost 50,000 clones, 80% to 85% seen once. Sequencing used CD4+ or CD8+ T cells sorted from blood, obtained in a trial of the OX40 agonist ivuxolimab. These receptors were taken from an adult with an advanced solid tumor such as melanoma, head and neck, liver or kidney cancer.

CDR3 amino acids: CASSLESGRMTGELFF. The CDR3 DNA reads TGTGCCAGCAGCTTAGAGAGCGGGAGAATGACCGGGGAGCTGTTTTTT. The chain couples TRBV7-7 to TRBJ2-2; 8 nucleotides agree with TRBD2. V lost 1 base and J lost 5; bases outside the gene matches: 6. This CDR3 is 16 amino acids long. The germline CDR1 and CDR2 sequences are SSHAT and FNYEAQ (reference sequence). Drawing the rest from reference TRBV7-7 and TRBJ2-2, the complete variable domain is GAGVSQSPRYKVTKRGQDVTLRCDPISSHATLYWYQQALGQGPEFLTYFNYEAQPDKSGLPSDRFSAERPEGSISTLTIQRTEQRDSAMYRCASSLESGRMTGELFFGEGSRLTVL.

The chain uses TRBV7-8 and TRBJ1-4; the D gene is possibly TRBD1 (5 bases). Germline loops: CDR1 SGHVS, CDR2 FQNEAQ. The CDR3 consists of 14 residues. V was cut by 5 bases and J by 2 bases, with 9 bases left in between. CDR3 sequence reads: CASSQRDTNEKLFF. The CDR3 DNA reads TGTGCCAGCAGCCAACGGGACACTAATGAAAAACTGTTTTTT.

This chain links TRBV27 with TRBJ2-1; 13 nucleotides match TRBD2. Trimming took 4 bases from V and 4 from J; bases not matched to a gene: 7. CDR1 is MNHEY, CDR2 SMNVEV, per germline (reference sequence). CDR3 size: 17 residues. The CDR3 protein is CASSSAGTSGTYNEQFF. CDR3 coding DNA: TGTGCCAGCAGTTCCGCGGGGACTAGCGGGACATACAATGAGCAGTTCTTC.

The chain carries TRBV29-1 and TRBJ2-2; D gene ambiguous. V was trimmed by 4 bases and J by 0 bases, leaving 3 bases between them. Germline CDR1 SQVTM, CDR2 ANQGSEA. The CDR3 has 12 amino acids. CDR3 in amino acids: CSVAPNTGELFF. The CDR3 DNA reads as TGCAGCGTTGCTCCGAACACCGGGGAGCTGTTTTTT.

The chain employs TRBV11-2 and TRBJ2-3; D is undetermined. The V end was cut by 4 bases, the J end by 2 bases, with 19 bases between. CDR1 and CDR2 (germline): SGHAT, FQNNGV. The length of the CDR3 is 17 residues. The CDR3 reads CASSSLPDITFTDTQYF. In DNA form, the CDR3 reads TGTGCCAGCAGCTCCTTACCTGATATAACTTTCACAGATACGCAGTATTTT.

The gene calls are TRBV4-1 and TRBJ2-1; a weak D match, TRBD1 (5 bases). With 5 bases removed from V and 6 bases from J, the gap between germline ends came to 14 bases. This CDR3 comprises 14 residues. Looked up from germline, CDR1 is MGHRA and CDR2 is YSYEKL. Written as DNA, the CDR3 is TGCGCCAGCAGCGTTGGGGCAGTCGGCAATGAGCAGTTCTTC. It codes for CASSVGAVGNEQFF.

This clone was seen a single time. As DNA, the CDR3 is TGTGCCTCCAAGTCTACTAGCGGGAGTGATGCGAATGAGCAGTTCTTC. Amino acids: CASKSTSGSDANEQFF. J is TRBJ2-1 and V is TRBV10-3; 11 bases are shared with TRBD2. The germline gives CDR1 ENHRY, CDR2 SYGVKD. The length of the CDR3 is 16 residues. V shed 11 bases, J shed 7 bases, and the junction held 16 bases outside the gene matches.

V usage is TRBV19 and J usage is TRBJ2-1; 8 nucleotides match TRBD2. The CDR3 is made up of 12 amino acids. The germline CDR1 and CDR2 sequences are LNHDA and SQIVND (reference sequence). Losses at the gene ends were 5 bases for V and 12 bases for J; bases not matched to a gene: 6. The CDR3 DNA sequence: TGTGCCAGTAGTGACCATGGACTAGCGCAGTTCTTC. Its protein is CASSDHGLAQFF.

The chain has TRBV5-4 and TRBJ1-3; TRBD1 matches at 8 bases. V was pared by 4 bases and J by 3 bases, with 3 bases of the junction left unmatched. The CDR3 contains 14 residues. CDR1 SGHNT and CDR2 YYREEE come from the germline V gene (reference sequence). CDR3 in amino acids: CASSVDRGGNTIYF. DNA for the CDR3: TGTGCCAGCAGCGTAGACAGGGGTGGAAACACCATATATTTT.

V usage is TRBV5-4 and J usage is TRBJ2-2; D is undetermined. The CDR3 contains 13 residues. Germline V lookup: CDR1 SGHNT, CDR2 YYREEE (reference sequence). V was clipped by 4 bases and J by 1 base, with 5 bases between them. The CDR3 loop is CASSRWNTGELFF. Written as DNA, the CDR3 is TGTGCCAGCAGCAGGTGGAACACCGGGGAGCTGTTTTTT.

The chain combines TRBV7-9 with TRBJ2-7; D unclear. Germline CDR1 and CDR2: SEHNR and FQNEAQ (reference sequence). Deletions cut 1 base from V and 2 bases from J, with 12 bases between. The CDR3 consists of 15 residues. The CDR3 DNA sequence: TGTGCCAGCAGCTTAGTCGCCGCCGGACCCTACGAGCAGTACTTC. Translation gives CASSLVAAGPYEQYF.

The gene calls are TRBV27 and TRBJ1-1, with a possible D match to TRBD1 (5 bases). This CDR3 comprises 15 residues. The germline V gene encodes CDR1 MNHEY and CDR2 SMNVEV (reference sequence). Trimming left V 5 bases short and J 10 bases short, with 23 bases between. The CDR3: CASSLAGLPGSVAFF. The CDR3 bases are TGTGCCAGCAGTCTCGCGGGACTCCCAGGCTCTGTAGCTTTCTTT.

This chain links TRBV6-5 with TRBJ2-7, with D possibly matching TRBD2 (6 bases). The ends were cut back, 5 bases at V and 3 bases at J, with 8 bases in the middle. The germline CDR1 and CDR2 sequences are MNHEY and SVGAGI. This CDR3 contains 12 residues. CDR3 amino acids: CASSNGGYEQYF. As DNA, the CDR3 is TGTGCCAGCAGTAACGGGGGCTACGAGCAGTACTTC.

The chain joins TRBV29-1 to TRBJ2-7; no firm D call. V was shortened by 5 bases and J by 2 bases, with 10 bases between the two germline ends. This CDR3 comprises 12 residues. Looked up from germline, CDR1 is SQVTM and CDR2 is ANQGSEA. CDR3 protein: CSVIGLAYEQYF. CDR3 coding DNA: TGCAGCGTTATAGGGTTAGCCTACGAGCAGTACTTC.

The chain has TRBV27 and TRBJ2-1; unclear D gene. Germline V gene sequence: CDR1 MNHEY, CDR2 SMNVEV (reference sequence). Trimming took 5 bases from V and 7 from J, leaving 12 bases between them. The CDR3 sequence is 13 residues long. The CDR3 spells CASSPLGSNEQFF. CDR3 in DNA: TGTGCCAGCAGTCCCCTGGGGTCAAATGAGCAGTTCTTC.

This chain connects TRBV2 to TRBJ2-7; TRBD2 aligns across 8 bases. Trimming removed 3 bases from V and 2 bases from J; junction bases left unmatched: 6. Germline values: CDR1 SNHLY, CDR2 FYNNEI. The CDR3 runs to 15 residues. Here the CDR3 reads CASSDGVGRAYEQYF. In DNA, the CDR3 is TGTGCCAGCAGTGACGGGGTCGGGAGGGCCTACGAGCAGTACTTC.

The chain joins TRBV27 to TRBJ2-1; 9 nucleotides align to TRBD2. The CDR3 length is 15 residues. Germline V gives CDR1 MNHEY, CDR2 SMNVEV (reference sequence). After removal of 4 bases from V and 3 bases from J, the junction contained 4 bases not matched to a gene. CDR3 residues: CASSSAAGGYNEQFF. The CDR3 DNA sequence: TGTGCCAGCAGTTCTGCAGCGGGGGGCTACAATGAGCAGTTCTTC.

The chain links TRBV7-9 to TRBJ2-2; no firm D call. The length of the CDR3 is 10 residues. V was cut by 5 bases and J by 6 bases, with 1 base left in between. Germline V lookup: CDR1 SEHNR, CDR2 FQNEAQ (reference sequence). As DNA, the CDR3 is TGTGCCAGCAGCCCCGGGGAGCTGTTTTTT. Its protein is CASSPGELFF.

Only a few counts were recorded for this clone. The V gene is TRBV9, the J gene TRBJ2-1, with 9 nucleotides matching TRBD2. CDR3 size: 14 residues. Looked up from germline, CDR1 is SGDLS and CDR2 is YYNGEE. With 3 bases clipped from V and 7 bases from J, the junction kept 5 bases outside the gene matches. CDR3 nucleotides: TGTGCCAGCAGCGACCCGGGACTAGCAAATGAGCAGTTCTTC. It yields the protein CASSDPGLANEQFF. Together with reference TRBV9 and TRBJ2-1, the CDR3 gives the full variable domain: DSGVTQTPKHLITATGQRVTLRCSPRSGDLSVYWYQQSLDQGLQFLIQYYNGEERAKGNILERFSAQQFPDLHSELNLSSLELGDSALYFCASSDPGLANEQFFGPGTRLTVL.

The rearrangement joins TRBV6-5 to TRBJ1-5, with no clear D. The germline V gene has CDR1 MNHEY and CDR2 SVGAGI. The CDR3 contains 15 residues. V was trimmed by 0 bases and J by 3 bases, leaving 9 bases between them. CDR3 sequence (DNA): TGTGCCAGCAGTTACTCGCCAACCCTCAATCAGCCCCAGCATTTT. Protein product: CASSYSPTLNQPQHF.

V and J are TRBV27 and TRBJ1-1, with D unresolved. The V gene lost 4 bases and the J gene lost 3 bases, with 12 bases spanning the gap. Germline CDR1 and CDR2: MNHEY and SMNVEV (reference sequence). This CDR3 has 14 amino acids. The CDR3 protein is CASSWDSEDTEAFF. The CDR3 DNA follows: TGTGCCAGCAGTTGGGATTCAGAGGACACTGAAGCTTTCTTT.

The chain carries TRBV5-4 and TRBJ2-7; D not certain. The germline CDR1 and CDR2 sequences are SGHNT and YYREEE (reference sequence). This CDR3 has 13 residues. The V gene lost 3 bases and the J gene lost 1 base, with 8 bases spanning the gap. The CDR3, as DNA: TGTGCCAGCAGCTGGATGACGTCCTACGAGCAGTACTTC. Translated, it gives CASSWMTSYEQYF.

The rearrangement uses TRBV14 and TRBJ1-1; D gene uncertain. The CDR3 totals 13 residues. Germline assignment: CDR1 SGHDN and CDR2 FVKESK. V lost 6 bases and J 0 bases, leaving 8 bases between the germline ends. The CDR3, as DNA: TGTGCCAGCAGTCGAGTTATGAACACTGAAGCTTTCTTT. It encodes CASSRVMNTEAFF.